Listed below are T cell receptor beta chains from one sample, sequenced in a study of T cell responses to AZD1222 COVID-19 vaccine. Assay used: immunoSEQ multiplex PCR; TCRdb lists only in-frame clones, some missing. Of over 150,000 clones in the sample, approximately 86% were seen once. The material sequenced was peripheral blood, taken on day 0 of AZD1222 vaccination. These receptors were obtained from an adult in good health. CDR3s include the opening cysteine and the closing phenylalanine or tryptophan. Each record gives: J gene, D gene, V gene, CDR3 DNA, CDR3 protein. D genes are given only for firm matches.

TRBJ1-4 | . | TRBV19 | TGTGCCAGTAGTATTTGGCAGATTAATGAAAAACTGTTTTTT | CASSIWQINEKLFF
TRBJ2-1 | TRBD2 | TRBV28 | TGTGCCAGCGGCGGGAGCTATGAGCAGTTCTTC | CASGGSYEQFF
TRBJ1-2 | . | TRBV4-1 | TGCGCCAGCAGCCAAGAAGGAAACAGGGCATCCTATGGCTACACCTTC | CASSQEGNRASYGYTF
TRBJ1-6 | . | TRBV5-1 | TGCGCCAGTTCGACCGGGACCGGGGATAATTCACCCCTCCACTTT | CASSTGTGDNSPLHF
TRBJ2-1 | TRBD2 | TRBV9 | TGTGCCAGCAGCCTCGGACTAGCGGGAGATGAGCAGTTCTTC | CASSLGLAGDEQFF
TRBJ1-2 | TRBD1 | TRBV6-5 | TGTGCCAGCCGCACAGGGGTCTATGGCTACACCTTC | CASRTGVYGYTF
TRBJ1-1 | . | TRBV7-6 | TGTGCCAGCAGCTTTAACCAGTGGGCTGAAGCTTTCTTT | CASSFNQWAEAFF
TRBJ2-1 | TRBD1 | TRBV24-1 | TGTGCCACCAGTGATGCGGGACAGGGGTCCTACAATGAGCAGTTCTTC | CATSDAGQGSYNEQFF
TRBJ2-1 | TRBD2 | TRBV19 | TGTGCCAGTAGTTTCATCTCGACTAGCGGGAGTCGGGGTGAGCAGTTCTTC | CASSFISTSGSRGEQFF
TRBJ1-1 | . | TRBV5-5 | TGTGCCAGCAGCCGGGACATCACTGAAGCTTTCTTT | CASSRDITEAFF
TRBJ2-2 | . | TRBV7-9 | TGTGCCAGCAGCTTCCGGGATGTCGGGGAGCTGTTTTTT | CASSFRDVGELFF
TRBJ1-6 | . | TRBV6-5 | TGTGCCAGCAGAGTTGATTATAATTCACCCCTCCACTTT | CASRVDYNSPLHF
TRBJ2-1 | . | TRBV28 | TGTGCCAGCAGTTATCCGGGAGCCTCGAATGAGCAGTTCTTC | CASSYPGASNEQFF
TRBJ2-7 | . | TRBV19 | TGTGCCAGTAGTATATCGCTCGGGTCCCACGAGCAGTACTTC | CASSISLGSHEQYF
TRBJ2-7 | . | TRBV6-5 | TGTGCCAGCAGTTACTCGGGCCTTGGGAACGAGCAGTACTTC | CASSYSGLGNEQYF
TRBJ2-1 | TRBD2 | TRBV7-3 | TGTGCCAGCAGCTCAACACCGGGACTAGCGCTCAATGAGCAGTTCTTC | CASSSTPGLALNEQFF
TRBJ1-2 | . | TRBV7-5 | TGTGTCAGAAGCTTACTCCCCCCACGCTGGGATGGCTACACCTTC | CVRSLLPPRWDGYTF
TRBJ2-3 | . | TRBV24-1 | TGTGCCACCAGTGGTGCGGGAAGGGGGACAGATACGCAGTATTTT | CATSGAGRGTDTQYF
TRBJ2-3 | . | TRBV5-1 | TGCGCCAGCAGCTCCCAGGGGGGTACTAGCACAGATACGCAGTATTTT | CASSSQGGTSTDTQYF
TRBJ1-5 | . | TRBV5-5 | TGTGCCAGCAGATCCGACTTACTGAGCAATCAGCCCCAGCATTTT | CASRSDLLSNQPQHF
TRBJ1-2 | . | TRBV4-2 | TGTGCCAGCAGCGCCACGCGCGGCAGGGGCAGCTATGGCTACACCTTC | CASSATRGRGSYGYTF
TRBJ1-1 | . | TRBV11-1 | TGTGCCAGCAGCTTGAAGGGGATCAACACTGAAGCTTTCTTT | CASSLKGINTEAFF
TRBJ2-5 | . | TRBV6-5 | TGTGCCAGCAGCCGCCGGCGGGCGGAGGGGGAGACCCAGTACTTC | CASSRRRAEGETQYF